Below are 28 T cell receptor beta chains sequenced from a single sample in a study of cytomegalovirus exposure and HLA in healthy donors. PCR was performed using 60 Vbeta and 13 Jbeta primers. Sequencing used immunoSEQ multiplex PCR; TCRdb keeps in-frame clones, though not all of them. The profile shows some 190,000 clones, 79% of them singletons. Sequencing was carried out using PBMCs. These receptors were obtained from a woman in her fifties or sixties in good health and CMV-seronegative.

J is TRBJ2-3 and V is TRBV6-6, with 10 bases fitting TRBD1. Germline CDR1 and CDR2: MNHNY and SVGAGI (reference sequence). The CDR3 runs to 16 residues. The V and J ends lost 6 bases and 2 bases, in that order; junction bases with no gene match: 8. The DNA of the CDR3 is TGTGCCAGCAGACCCCCGACAGGGGGCATCACAGATACGCAGTATTTT. Translated: CASRPPTGGITDTQYF.

The chain employs TRBV29-1 and TRBJ2-1; D call uncertain. V lost 3 bases and J lost 10, with 13 bases in between. CDR3 length equals 12 residues. The germline V gene has CDR1 SQVTM and CDR2 ANQGSEA. This chain's CDR3 is CSVENSPLEQFF. CDR3 sequence (DNA): TGCAGCGTTGAGAACTCCCCTCTGGAGCAGTTCTTC.

This clone was detected only a few times. The chain's CDR3 is CASSSPGQGHYGYTF. CDR3 DNA: TGTGCCAGCAGCTCGCCGGGACAGGGACACTATGGCTACACCTTC. The chain joins TRBV27 to TRBJ1-2; TRBD1 agrees at 9 bases. The junction had 8 bases not matched to a gene; V was cut back by 6 bases and J by 3 bases. The CDR3 is 15 amino acids. Per the germline V gene, CDR1 is MNHEY and CDR2 is SMNVEV (reference sequence).

This clone was seen just once. This sequence joins TRBV7-3 and TRBJ2-1; 12 bases map to TRBD2. V dropped 5 bases and J dropped 4; count of bases not matched to a gene: 3. CDR3 size: 15 residues. The V gene's germline CDR1 is SGHTA and CDR2 FQGTGA. In nucleotides, the CDR3 is TGTGCCAGCAGCCCCGGACTAGCGGGGTACAATGAGCAGTTCTTC. It codes for CASSPGLAGYNEQFF.

The chain combines TRBV4-2 with TRBJ1-3; 7 bases are a match to TRBD1. This CDR3 has 15 residues. V gave up 0 bases and J gave up 4 bases; unmatched junction bases: 3. CDR1 LGHNA and CDR2 YNFKEQ come from the germline V gene. The CDR3 DNA follows: TGTGCCAGCAGCCAAGACAGGGGGGTAGGAAACACCATATATTTT. Amino acids: CASSQDRGVGNTIYF.

The V gene is TRBV5-1, the J gene TRBJ2-3; tentative D call: TRBD1 (6 bases). CDR1 is SGHRS, CDR2 YFSETQ, per germline. V was pared by 4 bases and J by 0 bases, with 12 bases between. The CDR3 spans 15 residues. The CDR3 coding sequence is TGCGCCAGCAGCCAGGGACACTCCAGCACAGATACGCAGTATTTT. Translating gives CASSQGHSSTDTQYF.

This chain uses TRBV5-1 with TRBJ1-6, with a possible D match to TRBD1 (5 bases). Per the germline V gene, CDR1 is SGHRS and CDR2 is YFSETQ. The germline V and J ends were trimmed by 5 bases and 7 bases, with 25 bases remaining between them. This CDR3 spans 18 amino acids. The CDR3 loop is CASSLNRDSISGNSPLHF. CDR3 in DNA: TGCGCCAGCAGTTTAAACCGAGACAGTATTTCTGGGAATTCACCCCTCCACTTT.

In DNA, the CDR3 is TGTGCCAGCAGTCCAAACAGGGATGGCTACGAAGCTTTCTTT. It yields the protein CASSPNRDGYEAFF. V is TRBV6-1 and J is TRBJ1-1; D possibly corresponds to TRBD1 (6 bases). Trimming pared 5 bases from V and 8 bases from J, leaving 18 bases between. Germline V gives CDR1 MNHNS, CDR2 SASEGT. The CDR3 loop spans 14 amino acids.

The chain joins TRBV7-3 to TRBJ1-2; TRBD1 agrees at 7 bases. Germline CDR1 SGHTA, CDR2 FQGTGA. The V segment lost 3 bases and the J segment 6 bases; nucleotides outside the gene matches: 4. The CDR3 consists of 13 residues. In DNA, the CDR3 is TGTGCCAGCAGCTTTGGCACAGGGGATGGCTACACCTTC. It is translated as CASSFGTGDGYTF.

The chain employs TRBV7-2 and TRBJ2-1; possible D gene TRBD2, 6 bases. The V and J ends lost 2 bases and 2 bases respectively, with 10 bases between them. CDR1 is SGHTA, CDR2 FQGNSA, per germline. The CDR3 consists of 15 residues. The chain's CDR3 is CASSLRRGPYNEQFF. DNA for the CDR3: TGTGCCAGCAGCTTACGGCGGGGACCCTACAATGAGCAGTTCTTC. The full variable domain, rest sourced from reference TRBV7-2 and TRBJ2-1, is GAGVSQSPSNKVTEKGKDVELRCDPISGHTALYWYRQSLGQGLEFLIYFQGNSAPDKSGLPSDRFSAERTGGSVSTLTIQRTQQEDSAVYLCASSLRRGPYNEQFFGPGTRLTVL.

For this clone: The junction departs from germline at one end; a sequencing error may be responsible. The rearrangement uses TRBV7-9 and TRBJ1-1; 9 bases are a match to TRBD1. The CDR3 is made up of 16 amino acids. Germline values: CDR1 SEHNR, CDR2 FQNEAQ (reference sequence). DNA for the CDR3: TGTTCCAGCAGCCAGACAGGGGGTATGGGAGGCACTGAAGCTTTCTTT. Protein sequence: CSSSQTGGMGGTEAFF.

The rearrangement links TRBV6-1 to TRBJ2-5, with TRBD1 as a possible D gene (5 bases). The CDR3 is 16 residues long. CDR1 MNHNS and CDR2 SASEGT come from the germline V gene. V was trimmed by 3 bases and J by 5 bases, leaving 19 bases between them. The CDR3 protein is CASSDWAGPLVETQYF. CDR3 sequence (DNA): TGTGCCAGCAGTGATTGGGCAGGGCCCCTTGTGGAGACCCAGTACTTC.

The chain uses TRBV7-2 and TRBJ2-2; TRBD2 agrees at 10 bases. The CDR3 runs to 18 residues. Germline CDR1 reads SGHTA; CDR2 reads FQGNSA. The V gene end was trimmed by 3 bases and the J gene end by 4 bases; junction bases not matched to a gene: 11. CDR3 sequence reads: CASSLRSGRARGTGELFF. The CDR3 coding sequence is TGTGCCAGCAGCTTGAGGAGCGGGAGGGCCCGCGGCACCGGGGAGCTGTTTTTT. Filled out from reference TRBV7-2 and TRBJ2-2, the complete variable domain reads GAGVSQSPSNKVTEKGKDVELRCDPISGHTALYWYRQSLGQGLEFLIYFQGNSAPDKSGLPSDRFSAERTGGSVSTLTIQRTQQEDSAVYLCASSLRSGRARGTGELFFGEGSRLTVL.

The chain links TRBV27 to TRBJ1-3, with D uncertain. The CDR3 runs to 20 residues. The germline gives CDR1 MNHEY, CDR2 SMNVEV (reference sequence). With 0 bases removed from V and 0 bases from J, the gap between germline ends came to 21 bases. CDR3 DNA sequence: TGTGCCAGCAGTTTATCGAGAAAGCCGGGATCTTTAGACTCTGGAAACACCATATATTTT. It yields the protein CASSLSRKPGSLDSGNTIYF.

The chain employs TRBV7-9 and TRBJ1-2; D perhaps matches TRBD1 (5 bases). Between the trimmed V and J ends, which lost 5 bases and 13 bases, there was a span of 20 bases. The CDR3 consists of 13 residues. Per germline, CDR1 SEHNR and CDR2 FQNEAQ (reference sequence). The CDR3 spells CASSQGPGQGATF. CDR3 nucleotide sequence: TGTGCCAGCAGCCAAGGGCCAGGCCAGGGCGCCACCTTC.

This clone was found a few times. J is TRBJ2-5 and V is TRBV6-6; D possibly corresponds to TRBD2 (6 bases). The DNA matches TRBJ2-7 better at its end, which makes the J call doubtful. Germline V gives CDR1 MNHNY, CDR2 SVGAGI (reference sequence). CDR3 length: 13 residues. The CDR3 is CASSPAGSYEQYF. CDR3 nucleotide sequence: TGTGCCAGCAGCCCAGCCGGGAGTTACGAGCAGTACTTC.

The gene calls are TRBV9 and TRBJ2-1; D uncertain. V lost 0 bases and J 0 bases, leaving 7 bases between the germline ends. The CDR3 loop spans 15 amino acids. CDR1 is SGDLS, CDR2 YYNGEE, per germline. CDR3 sequence: CASSVGARSYNEQFF. The CDR3 DNA reads TGTGCCAGCAGCGTAGGGGCACGCTCCTACAATGAGCAGTTCTTC.

The rearrangement links TRBV19 to TRBJ1-5; D gene ambiguous. This CDR3 spans 15 amino acids. From germline, CDR1 is LNHDA and CDR2 SQIVND (reference sequence). The V end was cut by 7 bases, the J end by 11 bases, with 24 bases between. CDR3 DNA: TGTGCCAGTATGCAGGCCTCTGATCGGTTGAGGGCCCAGCATTTT. Translating it yields CASMQASDRLRAQHF. Looking up the rest from reference TRBV19 and TRBJ1-5 gives the full variable domain: DGGITQSPKYLFRKEGQNVTLSCEQNLNHDAMYWYRQDPGQGLRLIYYSQIVNDFQKGDIAEGYSVSREKKESFPLTVTSAQKNPTAFYLCASMQASDRLRAQHFGDGTRLSIL.

The chain recombines TRBV27 with TRBJ2-1; D is ambiguous. The V gene lost 6 bases and the J gene lost 4 bases, with 10 bases spanning the gap. The CDR3 sequence is 13 residues long. Germline CDR1 MNHEY, CDR2 SMNVEV (reference sequence). Here the CDR3 DNA reads TGTGCCAGCAGCTTCCAACAGTACAATGAGCAGTTCTTC. Protein product: CASSFQQYNEQFF.

CDR3 region: CASSVVSSGTDTQYF. For the CDR3, the DNA is TGTGCCAGCAGCGTAGTGTCTAGCGGGACTGATACGCAGTATTTT. This rearrangement joins TRBV9 to TRBJ2-3, with 9 bases that match TRBD2. CDR3 length equals 15 residues. Germline CDR1 and CDR2: SGDLS and YYNGEE. V shed 0 bases, J shed 6 bases, and the junction held 5 bases outside the gene matches.

Remarks on this clone: One end of the junction does not line up with germline, which may come from a read error. V usage is TRBV7-9 and J usage is TRBJ2-3, with D perhaps matching TRBD1 (5 bases). Germline V gene data show CDR1 as SEHNR and CDR2 as FQNEAQ (reference sequence). The CDR3 totals 14 residues. The CDR3 sequence is CSSSLLGGTDTQYF. The CDR3 DNA reads TGTTCCAGCAGCTTATTAGGGGGCACAGATACGCAGTATTTT.

This clone was seen a single time. V and J are TRBV19 and TRBJ1-5; a weak D match, TRBD1 (6 bases). The CDR3 is 15 residues long. Trimming took off 5 bases at V and 3 bases at J, with 14 bases between the two ends. Per the germline V gene, CDR1 is LNHDA and CDR2 is SQIVND (reference sequence). As DNA, the CDR3 is TGTGCCAGTAGTGGAGCAGGGGTGTTCAATCAGCCCCAGCATTTT. The encoded protein is CASSGAGVFNQPQHF.

The chain couples TRBV2 to TRBJ1-1; no clear D gene. Trimming shortened V by 5 bases and J by 7 bases, and 14 bases separated the two germline ends. Germline CDR1 reads SNHLY; CDR2 reads FYNNEI. The CDR3 length is 13 residues. The CDR3 nucleotides read TGTGCCAGCAGTAGCGGGGTGTATTTTGAAGCTTTCTTT. Residues: CASSSGVYFEAFF.

The chain joins TRBV9 to TRBJ2-3; D is perhaps TRBD2 (7 bases). The germline V and J ends were trimmed by 0 bases and 5 bases, with 13 bases remaining between them. Germline loops: CDR1 SGDLS, CDR2 YYNGEE. The CDR3 contains 15 residues. The CDR3 here is CASSVVGGQGDTQYF. In nucleotides, the CDR3 is TGTGCCAGCAGCGTAGTGGGGGGGCAGGGAGATACGCAGTATTTT. Filled out from reference TRBV9 and TRBJ2-3, the complete variable domain reads DSGVTQTPKHLITATGQRVTLRCSPRSGDLSVYWYQQSLDQGLQFLIQYYNGEERAKGNILERFSAQQFPDLHSELNLSSLELGDSALYFCASSVVGGQGDTQYFGPGTRLTVL.

The chain links TRBV7-2 to TRBJ2-4, with TRBD2 identical over 10 bases. The CDR3 length is 22 residues. Germline-derived CDR1 and CDR2 are SGHTA and FQGNSA. V trimming: 0 bases; J trimming: 2 bases; junction bases outside the gene matches: 19. The DNA of the CDR3 is TGTGCCAGCAGCTTAGCTAAGTGGACTAGCGGAACTAAACCGCTACCCAAAAACATTCAGTACTTC. Its protein is CASSLAKWTSGTKPLPKNIQYF.

The V gene is TRBV2, the J gene TRBJ2-2; 7 bases are shared with TRBD2. The trim removed 7 bases at V and 4 bases at J, leaving 9 bases unmatched. Germline V CDR1 and CDR2: SNHLY, FYNNEI. This CDR3 comprises 15 residues. CDR3 nucleotide sequence: TGTGCCAGCAAAGAGAGACTAGCAGGCACCGGGGAGCTGTTTTTT. Protein product: CASKERLAGTGELFF.

Only one count was recorded for this clone. The chain couples TRBV6-1 to TRBJ1-5; D may be TRBD1 (5 bases). V dropped 11 bases and J dropped 10 bases, with 21 bases sitting between them. Germline CDR1 reads MNHNS; CDR2 reads SASEGT. The length of the CDR3 is 13 residues. The CDR3 loop reads CACLAGSRLPQHF. Here the CDR3 DNA reads TGTGCCTGCCTGGCAGGGTCAAGGTTACCCCAGCATTTT.

This sequence joins TRBV5-4 and TRBJ2-3; no definite D call. CDR1 SGHNT and CDR2 YYREEE come from the germline V gene (reference sequence). This CDR3 is 12 amino acids long. The germline V and J ends were trimmed by 4 bases and 6 bases, with 9 bases remaining between them. CDR3 region: CASSPGLDTQYF. In nucleotides, the CDR3 is TGTGCCAGCAGCCCAGGCCTTGATACGCAGTATTTT.